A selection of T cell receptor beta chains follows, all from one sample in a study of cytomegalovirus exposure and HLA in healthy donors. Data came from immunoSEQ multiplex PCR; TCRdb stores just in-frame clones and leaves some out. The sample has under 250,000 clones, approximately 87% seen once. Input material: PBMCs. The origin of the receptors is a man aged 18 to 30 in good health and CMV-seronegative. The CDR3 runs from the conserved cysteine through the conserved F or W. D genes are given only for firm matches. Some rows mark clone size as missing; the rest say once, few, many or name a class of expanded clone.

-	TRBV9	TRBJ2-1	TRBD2	TGTGCCAGCAGCGTAGCTGTTGCGGGGGGGAGCAATGAGCAGTTCTTC	CASSVAVAGGSNEQFF
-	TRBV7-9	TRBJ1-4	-	TGTGCCAGCAGCTCAAGCAGGTGGACAGAAAGGGTTGAAAAACTGTTTTTT	CASSSSRWTERVEKLFF
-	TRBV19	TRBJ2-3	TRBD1	TGTGCCAGTAGTATAGCCGGATCCAGGGGGCGTGCGGATACGCAGTATTTT	CASSIAGSRGRADTQYF
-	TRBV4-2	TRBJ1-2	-	TGTGCCAGCACCCCTTCCCGGGAAAGCGGTGGCTACACCTTC	CASTPSRESGGYTF
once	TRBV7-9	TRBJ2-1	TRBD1	TGTGCCAGCAGCTACACACAGGGGAGCTACAATGAGCAGTTCTTC	CASSYTQGSYNEQFF
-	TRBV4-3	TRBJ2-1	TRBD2	TGCGCCAGCAGCCAGATAACTAGCGGGAAGAACAATGAGCAGTTCTTC	CASSQITSGKNNEQFF
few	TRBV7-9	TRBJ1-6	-	TGTGCCAGCAGCTTAGGCAGGAGGGATTCACCCCTCCACTTT	CASSLGRRDSPLHF
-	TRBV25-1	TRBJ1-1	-	TGTGCCAGCGCAAGGGGAAAATACACTGAAGCTTTCTTT	CASARGKYTEAFF
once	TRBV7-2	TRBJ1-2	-	TGTGCCAGCAGCTTAGACGGGATTGGCTACACCTTC	CASSLDGIGYTF
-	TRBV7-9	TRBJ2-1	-	TGTGCCAGCAGCCCCCGGGGGGAGCAGTTCTTC	CASSPRGEQFF
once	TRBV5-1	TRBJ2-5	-	TGCGCCAGCAGCTTGGGTCAGGGAGAGACCCAGTACTTC	CASSLGQGETQYF
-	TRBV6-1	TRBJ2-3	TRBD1	TGTGCCGGAACCCGGGACAGGGGGGCAGATACGCAGTATTTT	CAGTRDRGADTQYF
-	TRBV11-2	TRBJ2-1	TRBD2	TGTGCCAGCAGCCCCGGAAGGACTAGCGGGGGGTCCTACAATGAGCAGTTCTTC	CASSPGRTSGGSYNEQFF
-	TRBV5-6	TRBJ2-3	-	TGTGCCAGCAGCTCAGTAGGGGCAGATACGCAGTATTTT	CASSSVGADTQYF
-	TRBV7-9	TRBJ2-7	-	TGTGCCAGCAGCTTACCAGAAAGCTACGAGCAGTACTTC	CASSLPESYEQYF
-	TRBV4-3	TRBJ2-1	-	TGCGCCAGCAGCCAAGATCTGGGGGCGTTTAATGAGCAGTTCTTC	CASSQDLGAFNEQFF
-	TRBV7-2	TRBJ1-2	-	TGTGCCAGCAGCTTATATGGGGCACCCTATGGCTACACCTTC	CASSLYGAPYGYTF
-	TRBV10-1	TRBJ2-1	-	TGCGCCAGCAGTGTAGGCCCTAGCCGACCAAACAATGAGCAGTTCTTC	CASSVGPSRPNNEQFF
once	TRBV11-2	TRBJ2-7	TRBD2	TGTGCCAGCAGCCCAGGACTAGCGGGCCCCTACGAGCAGTACTTC	CASSPGLAGPYEQYF
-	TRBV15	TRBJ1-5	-	TGTGCCACCAGCAGACTCGGGGATTATAGCAATCAGCCCCAGCATTTT	CATSRLGDYSNQPQHF
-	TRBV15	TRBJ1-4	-	TGTGCCACCAGCGATCAGGGAGGTAATGAAAAACTGTTTTTT	CATSDQGGNEKLFF
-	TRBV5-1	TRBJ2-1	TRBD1	TGCGCCAGCAGCTACTTAGACAGGGCCCCCCGCAATGAGCAGTTCTTC	CASSYLDRAPRNEQFF
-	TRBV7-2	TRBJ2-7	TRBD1	TGTGCCAGCAGATTCTCAGGGGGCGCAGCAGGTGAGCAGTACTTC	CASRFSGGAAGEQYF
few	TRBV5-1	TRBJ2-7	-	TGCGCCAGCAGCGAGACAGGATACTACGAGCAGTACTTC	CASSETGYYEQYF
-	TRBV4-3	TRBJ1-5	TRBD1	TGCGCCAGCAGCCAAGATAGGACAGGGTATTATCAGCCCCAGCATTTT	CASSQDRTGYYQPQHF
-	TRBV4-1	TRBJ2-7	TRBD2	TGCGCCAGCAGCCAAGGTCTACTAGCGGGGGAGCAGTACTTC	CASSQGLLAGEQYF
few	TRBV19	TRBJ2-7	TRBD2	TGTGCCAGTAGTATAGGACTAGCATACGAGCAGTACTTC	CASSIGLAYEQYF
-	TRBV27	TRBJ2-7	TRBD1	TGTGCCAGCAGTACCCGGGACAGGGCCTACGAGCAGTACTTC	CASSTRDRAYEQYF
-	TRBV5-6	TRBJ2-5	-	TGTGCCAGCAGCTTGGTTGGGGGGGAGACCCAGTACTTC	CASSLVGGETQYF
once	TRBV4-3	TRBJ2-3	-	TGCGCCAGCAGCCAAGATGCAGGCCTCCGAGATACGCAGTATTTT	CASSQDAGLRDTQYF
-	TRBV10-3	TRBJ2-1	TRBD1	TGTGCCATCAGTGCCATGACAGGGGGAAGAAACAATGAGCAGTTCTTC	CAISAMTGGRNNEQFF
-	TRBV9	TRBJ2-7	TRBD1	TGTGCCAGCAGCGTAGCCGGGACAGGGGACGAGCAGTACTTC	CASSVAGTGDEQYF
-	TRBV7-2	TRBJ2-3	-	TGTGCCAGCAGCCCGAACCCCGGGTCAGATACGCAGTATTTT	CASSPNPGSDTQYF
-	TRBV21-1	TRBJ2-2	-	TGTGCCAGCAGCAAACCGGGGCAGGGGGCAGGGGAGCTGTTTTTT	CASSKPGQGAGELFF
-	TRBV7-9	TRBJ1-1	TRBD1	TGTGCCAGCAGCTTAGACAGGGGGCGATACACTGAAGCTTTCTTT	CASSLDRGRYTEAFF
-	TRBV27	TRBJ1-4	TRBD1	TGTGCCAGCAGTTTCGGGACAGTTGGGGGGGAAAAACTGTTTTTT	CASSFGTVGGEKLFF
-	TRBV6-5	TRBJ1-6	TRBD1	TGTGCCAGCAGTCGCCGACAGGGAGTAAATTCACCCCTCCACTTT	CASSRRQGVNSPLHF
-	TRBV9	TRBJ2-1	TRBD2	TGTGCCAGCAGCCCTCATAGCGGGAGGGAGGGGGACAATGAGCAGTTCTTC	CASSPHSGREGDNEQFF
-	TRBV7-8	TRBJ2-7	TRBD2	TGTGCCAGCAGCTTAGTGGCTAGCGGGGGGCCGTACGCGGAGTACTTC	CASSLVASGGPYAEYF
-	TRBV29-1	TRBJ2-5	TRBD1	TGCAGCGGCGACAGGGGGGAGACCCAGTACTTC	CSGDRGETQYF
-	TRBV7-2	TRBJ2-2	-	TGTGCCAGCAGCTTAGTGGCTGGAGGGCTTTTGGGCGGGGAGCTGTTTTTT	CASSLVAGGLLGGELFF
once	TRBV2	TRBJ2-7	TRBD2	TGTGCCAGCGGGATAGCGGGAGACTCCGAGCAGTACTTC	CASGIAGDSEQYF
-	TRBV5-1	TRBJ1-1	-	TGCGCCAGCAGCTGGGTGGACAGTACAAACACTGAAGCTTTCTTT	CASSWVDSTNTEAFF
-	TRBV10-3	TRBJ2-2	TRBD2	TGTGCCATCAGCCCTACTACGCGGGAGTGGGAGCTGTTTTTT	CAISPTTREWELFF
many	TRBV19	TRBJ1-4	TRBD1	TGTGCCAGTAGGGACAGGGGGCAGAGTGCTAATGAAAAACTGTTTTTT	CASRDRGQSANEKLFF
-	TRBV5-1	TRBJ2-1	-	TGCGCCAGCAGCGCGGGACTGGGGGACCACAATGAGCAGTTCTTC	CASSAGLGDHNEQFF
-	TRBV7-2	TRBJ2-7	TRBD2	TGTGCCAGCAGCTTAGTTAAGGGGACTAAGACTTCCTACGAGCAGTACTTC	CASSLVKGTKTSYEQYF
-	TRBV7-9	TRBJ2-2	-	TGTGCCAGCAGCGCGCGACTGGCCGGGGAGCTGTTTTTT	CASSARLAGELFF
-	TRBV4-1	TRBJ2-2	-	TGCGCCAGCAGCCAAGATGAGCTTAACACCGGGGAGCTGTTTTTT	CASSQDELNTGELFF
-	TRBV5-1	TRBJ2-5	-	TGCGCCAGCAAGGCGGGGCGGGAGACCCAGTACTTC	CASKAGRETQYF
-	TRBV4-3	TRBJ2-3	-	TGCGCCAGCAGCCAAGATCGGTCGCTGGGGGCGAAAGATACGCAGTATTTT	CASSQDRSLGAKDTQYF
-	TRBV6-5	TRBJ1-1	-	TGTGCCAGCAGTTCGTCAGGGTGGCGGGGGACTGAAGCTTTCTTT	CASSSSGWRGTEAFF
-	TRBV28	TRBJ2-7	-	TGTGCCAGCAGTTTAGGACAGTCAGGGGCCTACGAGCAGTACTTC	CASSLGQSGAYEQYF
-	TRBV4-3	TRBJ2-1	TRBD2	TGCGCCAGCAGCCAAGATTGGCGGGAGCGGGCTGAGCAGTTCTTC	CASSQDWRERAEQFF